A selection of T cell receptor beta chains follows, all from one sample in a study of T cells in Graves' hyperthyroidism and ophthalmopathy. A single record per CDR3 protein comes from TCRdb applying MiXCR to the multiplex PCR reads. This table holds approximately 600,000 distinct CDR3 sequences, around 20% found once. Specimen: blood. Receptor source: a man aged 25-45 years with Graves' ophthalmopathy. The CDR3 runs from the conserved cysteine through the conserved F or W. D genes are given only for firm matches. Clone size appears in some rows only: once, few, many, or a class for an expanded clone.

D	size	V	J	CDR3	DNA
NA	few	TRBV27	TRBJ1-4	CASSHNWGGEKLFF	TGTGCCAGCAGTCACAACTGGGGCGGTGAAAAACTGTTTTTT
TRBD1	NA	TRBV3-1	TRBJ2-5	CASSQGPTGGETQYF	TGTGCCAGCAGCCAAGGACCAACAGGGGGAGAGACCCAGTACTTC
NA	NA	TRBV14	TRBJ1-1	CASSQDRGEAFF	TGTGCCAGCAGCCAAGATCGGGGGGAAGCTTTCTTT
NA	NA	TRBV4-1	TRBJ1-5	CASSQDLPGRGNQPQHF	TGCGCCAGCAGCCAAGATCTTCCCGGCAGGGGCAATCAGCCCCAGCATTTT
TRBD1	many	TRBV7-2	TRBJ2-5	CASSPIRTGQGTQYF	TGTGCCAGCAGTCCCATTAGGACAGGGCAAGGGACCCAGTACTTC
NA	many	TRBV5-1	TRBJ2-7	CASSLRSVGTTYEQYF	TGCGCCAGCAGCTTGCGTTCTGTAGGTACTACCTACGAGCAGTACTTC
NA	NA	TRBV9	TRBJ2-7	CASSVGGERGYEQYF	TGTGCCAGCAGCGTAGGGGGTGAAAGGGGCTACGAGCAGTACTTC
NA	NA	TRBV7-2	TRBJ2-2	CASTRSGTNTGELFF	TGTGCCAGCACAAGATCCGGGACGAACACCGGGGAGCTGTTTTTT
TRBD2	NA	TRBV27	TRBJ2-1	CASSLAGGTLEQFF	TGTGCCAGCAGTTTAGCGGGAGGGACGCTTGAGCAGTTCTTC
NA	NA	TRBV7-2	TRBJ1-2	CASSPSTVNYGYTF	TGTGCCAGCAGTCCGTCGACAGTTAACTATGGCTACACCTTC
NA	NA	TRBV11-3	TRBJ2-1	CASSLVAGNNEQFF	TGTGCCAGCAGCTTAGTGGCGGGTAACAATGAGCAGTTCTTC
NA	few	TRBV11-2	TRBJ2-7	CASSSSELYEQYF	TGTGCCAGCAGCTCCTCAGAGTTGTACGAGCAGTACTTC
TRBD2	many	TRBV12-3/TRBV12-4	TRBJ2-1	CASISSGSTYNEQFF	TGTGCCAGCATTTCTAGCGGGAGTACCTACAATGAGCAGTTCTTC
NA	NA	TRBV2	TRBJ2-1	CASSAQGYSYNEQFF	TGTGCCAGCAGTGCTCAAGGGTACTCCTACAATGAGCAGTTCTTC
NA	many	TRBV7-2	TRBJ2-3	CASVTRPVPPRQWQADTQYF	TGTGCCAGCGTAACACGTCCCGTCCCCCCTAGACAGTGGCAGGCAGATACGCAGTATTTT
TRBD1	few	TRBV7-3	TRBJ2-2	CASSPNRGLGGELFF	TGTGCCAGCAGCCCGAACAGGGGGCTTGGCGGGGAGCTGTTTTTT
NA	NA	TRBV27	TRBJ1-1	CASSLKGHSLDEAFF	TGTGCCAGCAGTTTAAAGGGACACTCTTTAGATGAAGCTTTCTTT
NA	NA	TRBV27	TRBJ2-7	CASSSLNRGTSEQYF	TGTGCCAGCAGTTCTCTCAACCGGGGAACATCCGAGCAGTACTTC
TRBD2	NA	TRBV5-6	TRBJ2-7	CQPPGEREGYEQYF	TGCCAACCGCCAGGTGAGCGGGAGGGGTACGAGCAGTACTTC
NA	many	TRBV7-2	TRBJ2-5	CASSLAALPSETQYF	TGTGCCAGCAGCTTAGCGGCCTTACCGTCTGAGACCCAGTACTTC
NA	NA	TRBV10-3	TRBJ2-5	CAISESGSLWTSRETQYF	TGTGCCATCAGTGAGTCCGGGTCCCTCTGGACGAGTCGGGAGACCCAGTACTTC
NA	many	TRBV20-1	TRBJ2-7	CSARDSGIPSEQYF	TGCAGTGCTAGAGATTCGGGGATCCCTAGCGAGCAGTACTTC
NA	few	TRBV27	TRBJ2-1	CASSPGDGGEQFF	TGTGCCAGCAGCCCAGGGGATGGGGGTGAGCAGTTCTTC
NA	many	TRBV28	TRBJ2-3	CASSSSIFELQSRTDTQYF	TGTGCCAGCAGTTCCTCGATTTTTGAGCTTCAAAGCCGCACAGATACGCAGTATTTT
TRBD2	NA	TRBV20-1	TRBJ2-1	CSARVGTRGNNEQFF	TGCAGTGCTAGAGTCGGGACTAGGGGAAACAATGAGCAGTTCTTC
NA	few	TRBV5-5	TRBJ1-2	CASSSHLGNYGYTF	TGTGCCAGCAGCTCTCATCTGGGGAACTATGGCTACACCTTC
NA	few	TRBV19	TRBJ2-1	CASSVLAGTKDNEQFF	TGTGCCAGTAGTGTCCTGGCCGGGACAAAAGACAATGAGCAGTTCTTC
NA	few	TRBV7-3	TRBJ1-1	CASSPPSRGNTEAFF	TGTGCCAGCAGCCCCCCGAGCAGGGGGAACACTGAAGCTTTCTTT
TRBD1	NA	TRBV5-1	TRBJ2-1	CASSAGTGGQNEQFF	TGCGCCAGCAGCGCCGGGACAGGGGGCCAAAATGAGCAGTTCTTC
NA	few	TRBV29-1	TRBJ2-2	CSVEDLLRRGELFF	TGCAGCGTTGAAGATCTCCTACGGAGGGGGGAGCTGTTTTTT
NA	few	TRBV20-1	TRBJ2-7	CSASIRDRRPYEQYF	TGCAGTGCTAGTATTCGGGACCGGAGACCCTACGAGCAGTACTTC
NA	NA	TRBV5-6	TRBJ2-5	CASSLASGKETQYF	TGTGCCAGCAGCTTGGCCAGCGGTAAAGAGACCCAGTACTTC
NA	NA	TRBV11-2	TRBJ2-7	CASIESPPAYEQYF	TGTGCCAGCATCGAAAGCCCTCCCGCCTACGAGCAGTACTTC
NA	many	TRBV30	TRBJ1-6	CAWSSPGADASPLHF	TGTGCCTGGAGTTCCCCCGGGGCAGACGCTTCACCCCTCCACTTT
NA	NA	TRBV30	TRBJ2-1	CAWSVTKYNEQFF	TGTGCCTGGAGTGTAACTAAATACAATGAGCAGTTCTTC
TRBD1	many	TRBV6-6	TRBJ2-5	CASSYSTGRETQYF	TGTGCCAGCAGTTACTCGACAGGGAGAGAGACCCAGTACTTC
NA	NA	TRBV5-1	TRBJ2-2	CASSLSVNSAGELFF	TGCGCCAGCAGCTTGAGTGTAAACTCCGCTGGGGAGCTGTTTTTT
NA	NA	TRBV6-1	TRBJ2-1	CASNRNRGGFDEQFF	TGTGCCAGCAACCGAAACAGGGGAGGTTTCGATGAGCAGTTCTTC
TRBD1	few	TRBV29-1	TRBJ1-2	CSVPDRGGYTF	TGCAGCGTGCCAGACAGGGGAGGCTACACCTTC
TRBD1	many	TRBV2	TRBJ2-1	CASSLDRVSYNEQFF	TGTGCCAGCAGTTTGGACAGGGTTTCCTACAATGAGCAGTTCTTC
NA	NA	TRBV7-4	TRBJ1-2	CASSWGRTKSRNYGYTF	TGTGCCAGCAGCTGGGGCAGGACGAAGTCTCGAAACTATGGCTACACCTTC
NA	many	TRBV20-1	TRBJ2-5	CSARGPLGRETQYF	TGCAGTGCTAGAGGACCCCTGGGTAGGGAGACCCAGTACTTC
NA	few	TRBV3-1	TRBJ1-2	CASSPTRDIYGCTF	TGTGCCAGCAGCCCCACTCGGGATATCTATGGCTGCACCTTC
TRBD2	few	TRBV20-1	TRBJ2-1	CSARKGLASNEQFF	TGCAGTGCTAGAAAGGGACTAGCGTCTAATGAGCAGTTCTTC
NA	few	TRBV6-1	TRBJ1-2	CASSNKGFYGYTF	TGTGCCAGCAGCAACAAGGGTTTCTATGGCTACACCTTC
NA	few	TRBV7-3	TRBJ2-1	CASSLSGGNEQFF	TGTGCCAGCAGCTTATCGGGTGGGAATGAGCAGTTCTTC
NA	NA	TRBV27	TRBJ2-7	CASSPPATLVYEQYF	TGTGCCAGCAGTCCACCGGCCACTCTCGTCTACGAGCAGTACTTC
TRBD1	NA	TRBV11-2	TRBJ1-3	CASRTGQRNTIYF	TGTGCCAGCAGAACGGGACAGCGAAACACCATATATTTT